This TCR beta chain was captured in a study of OX40 agonist ivuxolimab in advanced cancers. On the study more broadly: Patients with hepatocellular carcinoma, melanoma, renal cell or head and neck cancer made up the dose-escalation patients. Partial responses occurred in Three dose-escalation patients, one with hepatocellular carcinoma and two with cutaneous melanoma.

Autoimmune disease history or systemic immunosuppression was exclusionary. V dropped 1 base and J dropped 6 bases, with 14 bases sitting between them. The CDR3 consists of 14 residues. Germline V gives CDR1 SGHRS, CDR2 YFSETQ. TCRdb keeps only in-frame clones here, not all; method: immunoSEQ multiplex PCR. The sample has almost 70,000 clones; 70% to 90% are singletons. This clone was seen a single time. The chain is built from TRBV5-1 and TRBJ2-7; no definite D call. The sequencing used CD4+ or CD8+ T cells sorted from blood, collected in a trial of the OX40 agonist ivuxolimab. This TCR derives from an adult with an advanced solid tumor such as melanoma, head and neck, liver or kidney cancer. As DNA, the CDR3 is TGCGCCAGCAGCTTGCAAGGGCCCCCCGGCGAGCAGTACTTC. Its protein is CASSLQGPPGEQYF.